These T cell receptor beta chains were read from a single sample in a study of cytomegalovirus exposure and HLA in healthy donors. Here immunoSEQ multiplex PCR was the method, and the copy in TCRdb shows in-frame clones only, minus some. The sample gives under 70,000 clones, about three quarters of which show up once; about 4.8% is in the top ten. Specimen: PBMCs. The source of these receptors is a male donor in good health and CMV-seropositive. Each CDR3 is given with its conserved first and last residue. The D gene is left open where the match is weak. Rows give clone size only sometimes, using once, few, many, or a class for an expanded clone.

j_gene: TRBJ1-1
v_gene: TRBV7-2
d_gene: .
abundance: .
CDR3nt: TGTGCCAGCACCTCCGGGACAATGAACACTGAAGCTTTCTTT
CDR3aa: CASTSGTMNTEAFF

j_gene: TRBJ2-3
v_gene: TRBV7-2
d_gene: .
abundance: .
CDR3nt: TGTGCCAGCAGGTTTCCAGGGGGGACCGGCACAGATACGCAGTATTTT
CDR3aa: CASRFPGGTGTDTQYF

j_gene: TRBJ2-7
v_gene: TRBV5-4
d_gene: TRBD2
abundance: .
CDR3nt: TGTGCCAGCAGCTTGGGTCCTAGCGGGGGGGAAGGGCAGTACTTC
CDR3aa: CASSLGPSGGEGQYF

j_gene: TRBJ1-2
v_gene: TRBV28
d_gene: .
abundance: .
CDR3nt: TGTGCCAGCAGTTTATACAGAGTCTATGGCTACACCTTC
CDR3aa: CASSLYRVYGYTF

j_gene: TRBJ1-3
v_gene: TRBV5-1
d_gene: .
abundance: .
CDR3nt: TGCGCCAGCAGCTTAGGAGATTCTGGAAACACCATATATTTT
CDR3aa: CASSLGDSGNTIYF

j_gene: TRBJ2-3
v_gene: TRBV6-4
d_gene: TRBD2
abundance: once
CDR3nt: TGTGCCAGCAGTCCTGGACTAGCGGAAACAGATACGCAGTATTTT
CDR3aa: CASSPGLAETDTQYF

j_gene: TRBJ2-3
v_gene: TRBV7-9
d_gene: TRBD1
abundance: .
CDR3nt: TGTGCCAGCAGCACCCGACAGGGTATAACAGATACGCAGTATTTT
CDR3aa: CASSTRQGITDTQYF

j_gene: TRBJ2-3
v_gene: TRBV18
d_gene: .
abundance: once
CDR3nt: TGTGCCAGCTCACCACCTTCAGCAGATACGCAGTATTTT
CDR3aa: CASSPPSADTQYF

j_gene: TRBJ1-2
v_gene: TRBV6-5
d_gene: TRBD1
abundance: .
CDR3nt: TGTGCCAGCAGTTCCCCGACAGGGGCTTGGGGCTACACCTTC
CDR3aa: CASSSPTGAWGYTF

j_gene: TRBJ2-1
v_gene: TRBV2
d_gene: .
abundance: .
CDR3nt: TGTGCCAGCAGTCTCGGAGGCGCCCTAAGGCAGTTCTTC
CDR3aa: CASSLGGALRQFF

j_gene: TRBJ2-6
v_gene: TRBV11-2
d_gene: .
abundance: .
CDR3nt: TGTGCCAGCAACTCGCCCCGGGGTGGGAACTCTGGGGCCAACGTCCTGACTTTC
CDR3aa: CASNSPRGGNSGANVLTF

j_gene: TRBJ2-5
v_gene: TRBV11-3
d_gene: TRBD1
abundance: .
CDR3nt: TGTGCCAGCAGCTTAGGTTCGGGACAGGGGGGGACCCAGTACTTC
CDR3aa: CASSLGSGQGGTQYF

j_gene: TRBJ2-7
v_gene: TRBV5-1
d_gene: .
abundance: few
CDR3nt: TGCGCCAGCAGCTGGGACTCCCCCTACGAGCAGTACTTC
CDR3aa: CASSWDSPYEQYF

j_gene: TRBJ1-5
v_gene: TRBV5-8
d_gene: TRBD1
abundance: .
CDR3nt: TGTGCCAGCAGCTTGAGGCGGACAGGGGGCAAGGTTGGACAGCCCCAGCATTTT
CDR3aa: CASSLRRTGGKVGQPQHF

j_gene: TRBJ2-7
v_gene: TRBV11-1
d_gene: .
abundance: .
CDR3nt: TGTGCCAGCAGCTCAGGACGGGGGGAGCAGTACTTC
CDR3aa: CASSSGRGEQYF

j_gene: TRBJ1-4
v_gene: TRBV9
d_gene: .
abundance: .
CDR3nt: TGTGCCAGCAGCGCGGACAGTTCTGAAAAACTGTTTTTT
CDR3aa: CASSADSSEKLFF

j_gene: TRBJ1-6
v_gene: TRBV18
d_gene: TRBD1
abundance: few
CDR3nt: TGTGCCAGCTCACCCGGGACAGGGGCGAATTCACCCCTCCACTTT
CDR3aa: CASSPGTGANSPLHF

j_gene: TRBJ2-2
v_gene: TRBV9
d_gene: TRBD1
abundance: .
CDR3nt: TGTGCCAGCAGCGAACCGGGACAGGCAGCCGGGGAGCTGTTTTTT
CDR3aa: CASSEPGQAAGELFF

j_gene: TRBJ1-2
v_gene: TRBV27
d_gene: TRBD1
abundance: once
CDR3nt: TGTGCCAGCAGGGGGACAGACGTCTATGGCTACACCTTC
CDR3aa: CASRGTDVYGYTF

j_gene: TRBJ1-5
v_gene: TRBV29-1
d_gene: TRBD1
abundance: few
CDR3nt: TGCAGCGTGAAACAGGGGAATCAGCCCCAGCATTTT
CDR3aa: CSVKQGNQPQHF

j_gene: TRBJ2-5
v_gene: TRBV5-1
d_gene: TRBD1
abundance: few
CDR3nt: TGCGCCAGCAGCTTTCTGACAGGGCCTCGGACCCAGTACTTC
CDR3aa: CASSFLTGPRTQYF

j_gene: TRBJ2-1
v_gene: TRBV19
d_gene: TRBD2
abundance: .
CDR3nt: TGTGCCAGTAAGGGCGGGGGGCTGCCCCTAAGCTCCTACAATGAGCAGTTCTTC
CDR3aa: CASKGGGLPLSSYNEQFF

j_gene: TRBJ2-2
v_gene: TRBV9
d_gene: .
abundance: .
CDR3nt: TGTGCCAGCAGCGTAGGGCTCGGGGAGCTGTTTTTT
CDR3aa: CASSVGLGELFF

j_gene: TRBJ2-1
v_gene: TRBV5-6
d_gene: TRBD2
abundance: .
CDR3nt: TGTGCCAGCAGCATAGCGGGGGGGCCCTACAATGAGCAGTTCTTC
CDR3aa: CASSIAGGPYNEQFF

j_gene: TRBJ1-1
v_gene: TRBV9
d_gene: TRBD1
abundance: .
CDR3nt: TGTGCCAGCAGCACGGGACAGGGCGCGAACACTGAAGCTTTCTTT
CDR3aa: CASSTGQGANTEAFF

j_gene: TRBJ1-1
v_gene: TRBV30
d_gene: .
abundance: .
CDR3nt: TGTGCCTGGAGTACCTCAGCGCCCACTGAAGCTTTCTTT
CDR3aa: CAWSTSAPTEAFF

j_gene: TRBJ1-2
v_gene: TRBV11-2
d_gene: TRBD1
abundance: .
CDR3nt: TGTGCCAGCAGCTTAGGGTCCAGGGGGCATGGCTACACCTTC
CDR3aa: CASSLGSRGHGYTF

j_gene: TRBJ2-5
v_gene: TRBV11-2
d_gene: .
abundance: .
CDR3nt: TGTGCCAGCAGCTTAGATCAGTTAGAGACCCAGTACTTC
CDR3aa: CASSLDQLETQYF

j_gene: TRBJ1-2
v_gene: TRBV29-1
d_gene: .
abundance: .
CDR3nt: TGCAGCGTTGAAGGGACTTACTATGGCTACACCTTC
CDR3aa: CSVEGTYYGYTF

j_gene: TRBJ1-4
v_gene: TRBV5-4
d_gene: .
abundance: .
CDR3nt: TGTGCCAGCAGCTATGACAGTTTTAATGAAAAACTGTTTTTT
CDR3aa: CASSYDSFNEKLFF

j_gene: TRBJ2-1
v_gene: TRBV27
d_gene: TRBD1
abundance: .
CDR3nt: TGTGCCAGCAGGACACGACAGGGGAGTTACAATGAGCAGTTCTTC
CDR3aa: CASRTRQGSYNEQFF

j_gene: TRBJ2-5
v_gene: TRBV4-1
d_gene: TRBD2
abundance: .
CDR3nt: TGCGCCACCTCGACTAGCGGGGGGGCCGGCGAGACCCAGTACTTC
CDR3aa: CATSTSGGAGETQYF

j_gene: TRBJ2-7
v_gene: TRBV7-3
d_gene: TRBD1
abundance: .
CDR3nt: TGTGCCAGCAGCTTAGGGACAGATTCATCCGAGCAGTACTTC
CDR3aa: CASSLGTDSSEQYF

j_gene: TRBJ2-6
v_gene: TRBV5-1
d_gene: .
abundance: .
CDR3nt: TGCGCCAGCAGCTTGGTTGGGGCTACCGGGGCCAACGTCCTGACTTTC
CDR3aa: CASSLVGATGANVLTF

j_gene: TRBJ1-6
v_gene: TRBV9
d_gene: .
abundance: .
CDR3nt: TGTGCCAGCAGCGAGAGAGTTTCCTATAATTCACCCCTCCACTTT
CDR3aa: CASSERVSYNSPLHF

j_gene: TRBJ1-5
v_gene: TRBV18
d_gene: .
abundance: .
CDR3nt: TGTGCCAGCTCACCATCGAGCGATCAGCCCCAGCATTTT
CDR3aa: CASSPSSDQPQHF

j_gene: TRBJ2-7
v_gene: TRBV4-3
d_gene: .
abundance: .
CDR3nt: TGCGCCAGCAGCCAAGATCCAAACTACAACTACGAGCAGTACTTC
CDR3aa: CASSQDPNYNYEQYF

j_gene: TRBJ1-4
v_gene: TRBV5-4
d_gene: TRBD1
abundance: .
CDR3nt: TGTGCCAGCAAGAAAGCCGGGACAGGGCGTGAAAAACTGTTTTTT
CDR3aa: CASKKAGTGREKLFF

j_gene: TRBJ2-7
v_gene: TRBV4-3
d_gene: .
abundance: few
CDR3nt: TGCGCCAGCAGCCAAGGTCCTAACCCCTACGAGCAGTACTTC
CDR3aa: CASSQGPNPYEQYF

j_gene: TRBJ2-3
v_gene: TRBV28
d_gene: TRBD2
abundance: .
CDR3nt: TGTGCCAGCAGTCCCGGGACTAGCGGGGGTATAACAGATACGCAGTATTTT
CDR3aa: CASSPGTSGGITDTQYF

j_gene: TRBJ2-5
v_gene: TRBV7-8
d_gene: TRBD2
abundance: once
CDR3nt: TGTGCCAGCAGCCCTGAGGGGGTTAGCGGGGGTCAAGAGACCCAGTACTTC
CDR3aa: CASSPEGVSGGQETQYF

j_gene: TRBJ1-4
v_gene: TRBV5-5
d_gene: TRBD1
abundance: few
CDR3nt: TGTGCCAGCAGCTGGACAGGATCAACTAATGAAAAACTGTTTTTT
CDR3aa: CASSWTGSTNEKLFF

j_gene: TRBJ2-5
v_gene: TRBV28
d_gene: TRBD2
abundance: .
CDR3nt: TGTGCCAGCAGGCCCCACGCGGGGGAAGAGACCCAGTACTTC
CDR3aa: CASRPHAGEETQYF

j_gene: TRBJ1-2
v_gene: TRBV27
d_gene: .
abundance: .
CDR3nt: TGTGCCAGCAGTACCCTAACAGGAAACTATGGCTACACCTTC
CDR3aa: CASSTLTGNYGYTF

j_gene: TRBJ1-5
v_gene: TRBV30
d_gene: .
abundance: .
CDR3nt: TGTGCCTGGAGTGTAGGGAGTGAACAGCCCCAGCATTTT
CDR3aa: CAWSVGSEQPQHF

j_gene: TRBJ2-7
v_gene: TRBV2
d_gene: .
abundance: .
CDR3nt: TGTGCCAGCAGGCCCGGGACACTCTACGAGCAGTACTTC
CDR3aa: CASRPGTLYEQYF

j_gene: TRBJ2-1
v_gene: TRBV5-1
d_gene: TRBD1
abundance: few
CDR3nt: TGCGCCAGCAGCTCCCTCGAGAACAGGGGCGGAAATGAGCAGTTCTTC
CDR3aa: CASSSLENRGGNEQFF

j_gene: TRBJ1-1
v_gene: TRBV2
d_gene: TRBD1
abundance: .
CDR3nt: TGTGCCAGCAGTTTCAGATCCTTAACAGGGGGCGGTGAAGCTTTCTTT
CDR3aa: CASSFRSLTGGGEAFF

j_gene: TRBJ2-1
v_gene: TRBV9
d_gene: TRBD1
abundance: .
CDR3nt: TGTGCCAGCAGCGTAGTTCTGGGACAGGGGGAAGATGAGCAGTTCTTC
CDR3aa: CASSVVLGQGEDEQFF

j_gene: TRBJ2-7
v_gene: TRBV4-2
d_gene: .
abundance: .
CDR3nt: TGTGCCAGCAGCCAAGATTCCAGGGCCTACGAGCAGTACTTC
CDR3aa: CASSQDSRAYEQYF

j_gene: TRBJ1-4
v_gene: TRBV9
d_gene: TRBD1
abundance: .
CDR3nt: TGTGCCAGCAGCGTAGGCAGGGGGCTCGTTAATGAAAAACTGTTTTTT
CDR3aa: CASSVGRGLVNEKLFF

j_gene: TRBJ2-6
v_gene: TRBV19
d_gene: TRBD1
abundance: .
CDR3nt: TGTGCCAGTAACAGCGGACAGGCCTCCGGGGCCAACGTCCTGACTTTC
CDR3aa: CASNSGQASGANVLTF